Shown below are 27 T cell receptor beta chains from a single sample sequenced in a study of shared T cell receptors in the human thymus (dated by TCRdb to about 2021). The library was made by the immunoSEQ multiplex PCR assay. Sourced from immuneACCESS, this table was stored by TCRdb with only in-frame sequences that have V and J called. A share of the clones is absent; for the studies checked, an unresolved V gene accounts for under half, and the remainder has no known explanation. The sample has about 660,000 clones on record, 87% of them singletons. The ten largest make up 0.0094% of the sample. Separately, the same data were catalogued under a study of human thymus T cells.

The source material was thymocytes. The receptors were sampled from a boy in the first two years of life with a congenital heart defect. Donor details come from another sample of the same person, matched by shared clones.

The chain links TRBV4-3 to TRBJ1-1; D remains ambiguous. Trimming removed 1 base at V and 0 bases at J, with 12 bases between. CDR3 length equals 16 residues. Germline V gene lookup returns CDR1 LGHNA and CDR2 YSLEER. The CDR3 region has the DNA TGCGCCAGCAGCCAAGGGTCGCGGCCGGTGAACACTGAAGCTTTCTTT. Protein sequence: CASSQGSRPVNTEAFF.

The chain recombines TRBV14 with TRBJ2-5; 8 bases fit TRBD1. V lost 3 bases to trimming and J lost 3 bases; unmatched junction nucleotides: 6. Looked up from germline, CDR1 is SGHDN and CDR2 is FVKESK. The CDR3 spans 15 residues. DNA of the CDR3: TGTGCCAGCAGCCAGGTACAGGGGGATGAAGAGACCCAGTACTTC. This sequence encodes CASSQVQGDEETQYF.

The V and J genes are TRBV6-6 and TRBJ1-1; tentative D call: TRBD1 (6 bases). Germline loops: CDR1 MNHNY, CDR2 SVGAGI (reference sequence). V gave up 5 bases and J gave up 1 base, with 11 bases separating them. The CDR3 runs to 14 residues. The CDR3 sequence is CASSPRGGNTEAFF. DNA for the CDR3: TGTGCCAGCAGTCCGAGGGGGGGGAACACTGAAGCTTTCTTT.

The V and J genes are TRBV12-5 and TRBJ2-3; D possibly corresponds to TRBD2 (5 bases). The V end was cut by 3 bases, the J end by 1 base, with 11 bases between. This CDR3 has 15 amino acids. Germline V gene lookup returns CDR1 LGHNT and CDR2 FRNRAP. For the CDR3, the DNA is TGTGCTAGTGGTTTCGAGGGTTGGGGCACAGATACGCAGTATTTT. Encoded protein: CASGFEGWGTDTQYF.

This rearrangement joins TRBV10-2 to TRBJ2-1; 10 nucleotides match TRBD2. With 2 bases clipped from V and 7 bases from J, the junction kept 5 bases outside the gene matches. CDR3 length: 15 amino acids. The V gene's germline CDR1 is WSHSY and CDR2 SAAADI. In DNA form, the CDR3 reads TGCGCCAGCAGTGAGAGGCTAGCGGGAGTGAATGAGCAGTTCTTC. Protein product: CASSERLAGVNEQFF.

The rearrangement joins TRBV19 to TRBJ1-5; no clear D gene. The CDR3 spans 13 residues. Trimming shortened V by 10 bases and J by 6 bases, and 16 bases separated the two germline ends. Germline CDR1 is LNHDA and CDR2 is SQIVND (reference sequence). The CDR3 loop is CATSGVGSQPQHF. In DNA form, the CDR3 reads TGTGCCACGTCCGGGGTGGGAAGTCAGCCCCAGCATTTT.

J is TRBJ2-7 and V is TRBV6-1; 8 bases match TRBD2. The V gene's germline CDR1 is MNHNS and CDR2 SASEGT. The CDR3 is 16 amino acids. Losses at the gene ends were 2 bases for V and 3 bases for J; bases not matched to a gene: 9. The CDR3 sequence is CASSENGREASYEQYF. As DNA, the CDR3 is TGTGCCAGCAGTGAAAATGGGCGGGAGGCCAGCTACGAGCAGTACTTC.

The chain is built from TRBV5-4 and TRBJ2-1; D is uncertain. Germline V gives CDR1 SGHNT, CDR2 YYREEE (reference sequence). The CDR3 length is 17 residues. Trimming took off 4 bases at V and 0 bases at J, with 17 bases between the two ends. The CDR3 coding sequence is TGTGCCAGCAGCCGCCTATTGGTTTCGAGCTCCTACAATGAGCAGTTCTTC. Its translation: CASSRLLVSSSYNEQFF.

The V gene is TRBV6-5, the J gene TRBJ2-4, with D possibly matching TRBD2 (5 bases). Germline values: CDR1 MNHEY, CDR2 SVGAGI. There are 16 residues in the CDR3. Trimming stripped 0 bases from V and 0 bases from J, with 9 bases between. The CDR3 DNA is TGTGCCAGCAGTTACTCTGATGGACTAGCCAAAAACATTCAGTACTTC. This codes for CASSYSDGLAKNIQYF.

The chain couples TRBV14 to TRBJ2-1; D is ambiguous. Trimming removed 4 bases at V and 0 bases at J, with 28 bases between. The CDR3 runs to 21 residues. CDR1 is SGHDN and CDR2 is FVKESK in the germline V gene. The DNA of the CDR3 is TGTGCCAGCAGCCGTTCAGGCTATCGGATTCTTGACCCGAGCTCCTACAATGAGCAGTTCTTC. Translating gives CASSRSGYRILDPSSYNEQFF.

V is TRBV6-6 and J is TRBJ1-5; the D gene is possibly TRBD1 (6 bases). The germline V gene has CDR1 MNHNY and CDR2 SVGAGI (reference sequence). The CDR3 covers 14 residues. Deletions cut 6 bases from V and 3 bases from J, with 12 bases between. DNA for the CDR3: TGTGCCAGCAGAGGGGGGGCCCTCAATCAGCCCCAGCATTTT. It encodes CASRGGALNQPQHF.

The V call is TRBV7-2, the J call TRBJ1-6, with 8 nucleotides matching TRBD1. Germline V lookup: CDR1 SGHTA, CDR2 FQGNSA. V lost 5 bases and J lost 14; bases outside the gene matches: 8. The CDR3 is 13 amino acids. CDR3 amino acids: CASSLRTGTSLHF. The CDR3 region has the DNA TGTGCCAGCAGCCTTCGGACAGGGACATCCCTCCACTTT.

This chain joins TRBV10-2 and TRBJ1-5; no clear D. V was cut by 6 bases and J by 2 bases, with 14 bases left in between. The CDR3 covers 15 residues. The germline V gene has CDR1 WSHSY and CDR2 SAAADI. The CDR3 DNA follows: TGCGCCAGCAGCACCAGGTCCGCAGGCAATCAGCCCCAGCATTTT. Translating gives CASSTRSAGNQPQHF.

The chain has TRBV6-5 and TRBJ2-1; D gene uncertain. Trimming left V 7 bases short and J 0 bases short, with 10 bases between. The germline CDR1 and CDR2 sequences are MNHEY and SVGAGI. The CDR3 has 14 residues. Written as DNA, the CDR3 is TGTGCCAGCACCCCACAGAGCTCCTACAATGAGCAGTTCTTC. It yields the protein CASTPQSSYNEQFF.

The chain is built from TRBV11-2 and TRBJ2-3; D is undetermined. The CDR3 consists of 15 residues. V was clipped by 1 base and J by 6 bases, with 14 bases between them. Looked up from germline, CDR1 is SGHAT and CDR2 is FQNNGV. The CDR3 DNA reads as TGTGCCAGCAGCTTAGGAATTGGAGATCCGGATACGCAGTATTTT. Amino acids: CASSLGIGDPDTQYF.

The CDR3 is CASSLGRGRGNTEAFF. CDR3 DNA sequence: TGCGCCAGCAGCTTGGGGAGGGGGCGCGGGAACACTGAAGCTTTCTTT. The chain uses TRBV5-1 and TRBJ1-1; 7 bases fit TRBD1. Looked up from germline, CDR1 is SGHRS and CDR2 is YFSETQ. V gave up 0 bases and J gave up 1 base; unmatched junction bases: 6. This CDR3 comprises 16 residues.

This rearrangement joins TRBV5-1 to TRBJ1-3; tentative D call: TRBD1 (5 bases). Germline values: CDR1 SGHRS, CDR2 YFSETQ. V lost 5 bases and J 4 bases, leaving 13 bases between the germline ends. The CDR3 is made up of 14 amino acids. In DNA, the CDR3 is TGCGCCAGCAGGTCGATGGGGCCCGGAAACACCATATATTTT. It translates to CASRSMGPGNTIYF.

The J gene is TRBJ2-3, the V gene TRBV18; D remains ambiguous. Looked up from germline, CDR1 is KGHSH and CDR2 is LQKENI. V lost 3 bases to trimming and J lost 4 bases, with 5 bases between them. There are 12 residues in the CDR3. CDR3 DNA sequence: TGTGCCAGCTCACCTCAGGCAGATACGCAGTATTTT. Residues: CASSPQADTQYF. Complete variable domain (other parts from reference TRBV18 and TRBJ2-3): NAGVMQNPRHLVRRRGQEARLRCSPMKGHSHVYWYRQLPEEGLKFMVYLQKENIIDESGMPKERFSAEFPKEGPSILRIQQVVRGDSAAYFCASSPQADTQYFGPGTRLTVL.

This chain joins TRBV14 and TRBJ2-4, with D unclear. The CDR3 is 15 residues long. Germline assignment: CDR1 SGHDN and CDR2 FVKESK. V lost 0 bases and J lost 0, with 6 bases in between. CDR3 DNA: TGTGCCAGCAGCCAAGATAGCCTAGCCAAAAACATTCAGTACTTC. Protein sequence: CASSQDSLAKNIQYF.

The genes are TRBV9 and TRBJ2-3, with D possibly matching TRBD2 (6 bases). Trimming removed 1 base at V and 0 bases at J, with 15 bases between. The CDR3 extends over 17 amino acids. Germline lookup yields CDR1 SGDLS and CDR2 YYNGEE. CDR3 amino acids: CASSVNSFAGSTDTQYF. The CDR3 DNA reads TGTGCCAGCAGCGTAAATTCCTTCGCGGGGAGCACAGATACGCAGTATTTT.

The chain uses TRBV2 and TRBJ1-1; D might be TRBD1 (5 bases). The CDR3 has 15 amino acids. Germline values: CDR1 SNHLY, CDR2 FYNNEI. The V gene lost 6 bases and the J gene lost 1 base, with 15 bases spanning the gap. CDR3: CASRGNTGSNTEAFF. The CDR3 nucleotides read TGTGCCAGCAGGGGAAATACAGGCTCGAACACTGAAGCTTTCTTT.

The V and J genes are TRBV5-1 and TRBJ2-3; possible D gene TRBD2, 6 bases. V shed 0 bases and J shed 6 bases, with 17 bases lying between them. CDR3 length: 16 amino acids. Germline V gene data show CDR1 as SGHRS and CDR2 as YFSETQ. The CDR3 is CASSLVPAGRTDTQYF. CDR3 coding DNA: TGCGCCAGCAGCTTGGTTCCTGCGGGGCGTACGGATACGCAGTATTTT.

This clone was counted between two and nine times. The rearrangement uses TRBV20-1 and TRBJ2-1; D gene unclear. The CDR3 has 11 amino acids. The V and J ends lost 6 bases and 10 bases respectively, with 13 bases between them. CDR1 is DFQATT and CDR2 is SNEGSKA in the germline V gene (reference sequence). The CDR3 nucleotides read TGCAGTGCCACACAATCCGGGGAGCAGTTCTTC. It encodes CSATQSGEQFF.

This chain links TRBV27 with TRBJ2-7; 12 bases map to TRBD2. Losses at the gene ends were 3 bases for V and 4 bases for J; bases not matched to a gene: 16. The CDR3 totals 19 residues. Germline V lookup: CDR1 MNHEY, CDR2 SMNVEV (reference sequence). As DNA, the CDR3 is TGTGCCAGCAGTTTGGATCGTTCTAGCGGGGGGGAACCTCCTTACGAGCAGTACTTC. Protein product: CASSLDRSSGGEPPYEQYF.

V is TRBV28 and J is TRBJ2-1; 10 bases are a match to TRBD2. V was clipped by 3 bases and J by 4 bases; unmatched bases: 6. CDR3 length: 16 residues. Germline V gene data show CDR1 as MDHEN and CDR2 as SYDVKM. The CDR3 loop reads CASSFRSGGDYNEQFF. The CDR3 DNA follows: TGTGCCAGCAGTTTTAGGAGCGGGGGGGATTACAATGAGCAGTTCTTC.

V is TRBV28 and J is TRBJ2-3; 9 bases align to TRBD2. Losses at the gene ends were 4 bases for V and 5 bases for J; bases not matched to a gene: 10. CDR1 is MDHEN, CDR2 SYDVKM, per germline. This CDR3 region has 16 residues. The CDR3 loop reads CASSSTLAGAGDTQYF. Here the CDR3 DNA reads TGTGCCAGCAGTTCCACCTTAGCGGGAGCAGGAGATACGCAGTATTTT. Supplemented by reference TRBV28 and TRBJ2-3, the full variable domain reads DVKVTQSSRYLVKRTGEKVFLECVQDMDHENMFWYRQDPGLGLRLIYFSYDVKMKEKGDIPEGYSVSREKKERFSLILESASTNQTSMYLCASSSTLAGAGDTQYFGPGTRLTVL.

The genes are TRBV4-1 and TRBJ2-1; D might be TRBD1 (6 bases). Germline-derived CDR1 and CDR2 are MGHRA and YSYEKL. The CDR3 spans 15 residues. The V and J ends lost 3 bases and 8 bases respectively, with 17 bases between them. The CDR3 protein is CASSQEITQGHEQFF. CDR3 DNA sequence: TGCGCCAGCAGCCAGGAAATTACACAGGGTCATGAGCAGTTCTTC.